The sequence of this TCR beta chain was determined in a study of OX40 agonist ivuxolimab in advanced cancers. The data were produced by immunoSEQ multiplex PCR, yet TCRdb's version contains in-frame clones alone and is incomplete. The sample lists about 95,000 clones, roughly 90% seen once, with 2.6% in the top ten. In germline, CDR1 is MNHNY, CDR2 SVGAGI (reference sequence). The CDR3 consists of 12 residues. V shed 6 bases and J shed 8 bases, with 11 bases lying between them. The sample was CD4+ or CD8+ T cells sorted from blood, taken in a trial of the OX40 agonist ivuxolimab. This clonotype originated in an adult with an advanced solid tumor such as melanoma, head and neck, liver or kidney cancer. This chain connects TRBV6-6 to TRBJ2-1; D call uncertain. Here the CDR3 DNA reads TGTGCCAGCAGCACTCCCCCCCATGAGCAGTTCTTC. Protein: CASSTPPHEQFF.